The T cell receptor (beta chain) under discussion was sequenced for a study of B cell selection in AIRE deficiency. Conventional CD4 T cells were sorted as CD4+CD127+ cells. Study processing details: Pooled conventional T cells gave about 1x10^5 patient and around 1.5x10^5 donor TCRbeta sequences. The method was immunoSEQ multiplex PCR; TCRdb's version includes in-frame clones alone and lacks a portion of them. V, J and clone size derive from that table, while D and trimming were established from the DNA sequence. The table has about 27,000 clones, over 95% seen once. Sequencing was carried out using CD4+CD127+ conventional T cells sorted from PBMCs. The TCR sequence derives from a human donor in good health.

The CDR3 sequence: CASSEETQYF. The CDR3 DNA reads TGTGCCAGCAGTGAGGAGACCCAGTACTTC. The chain has TRBV6-1 and TRBJ2-5; no reliable D call. The germline CDR1 and CDR2 sequences are MNHNS and SASEGT. The CDR3 spans 10 residues. The V end lost 3 bases, the J end lost 5 bases, and 1 base lay between the germline ends.